This T cell receptor beta chain was documented in a study of technical replicates of blood from a handful of donors. Generated by immunoSEQ multiplex PCR, the TCRdb table keeps only in-frame clones and is missing some. The table has 55,000 to 85,000 clones, approximately 97% seen once. Germline-derived CDR1 and CDR2 are SGHNT and YYREEE (reference sequence). V shed 0 bases and J shed 8 bases, with 21 bases lying between them. The length of the CDR3 is 16 residues. The source material was T cells isolated from PBMCs. The receptor comes from a human donor in good health. V is TRBV5-4 and J is TRBJ2-7, with a weak D call TRBD1 (6 bases). Written as DNA, the CDR3 is TGTGCCAGCAGCTTGGAAAGAGGGGACACCTTAATCCAGCAGTACTTC. Its translation is CASSLERGDTLIQQYF.